This T cell receptor beta chain was profiled in a study of shared clonotypes between healthy human individuals. Profiling relied on immunoSEQ multiplex PCR, and the TCRdb table lists in-frame clones only, not all of them. The top ten hold 0.37% of the sample, which has approximately 2,300,000 clones, 92% seen once. Remarks on this clone: Its matching antigen is unknown.

The study's findings and limits: Estimated richness was generally greater in naive than memory subsets.

The germline V gene has CDR1 MNHEY and CDR2 SVGAGI. V lost 6 bases and J lost 8, with 16 bases in between. This CDR3 spans 13 amino acids. Material: naive CD4+ T cells from PBMCs. The subset was: CD45RA+ positively selected. The J gene is TRBJ1-2, the V gene TRBV6-5; D call uncertain. The sequence derives from a man between 18 and 35 years old in good health. Some clones in this sample may be carry-over from other donors' samples. Here the CDR3 reads CASRSLGSVGYTF. The CDR3 DNA sequence: TGTGCCAGCAGGAGTCTTGGGAGTGTGGGCTACACCTTC.